The 19 T cell receptor beta chains below come from one sample, sequenced in a study of tumor-infiltrating lymphocytes in primary liver carcinoma. The tissue used was unsorted bulk material of about 19-34 mg. RNA and DNA were co-extracted from it with the AllPrep DNA/RNA mini kit. A primer in the constant region served to generate TCR beta cDNA from 500 ng of total RNA. Three rounds of nested multiplex PCR with slightly modified ARM-PCR produced TCR beta libraries. A C-beta reverse primer was combined with TRBV1-TRBV30 forward primers in the first two PCR rounds, and each round had 10 cycles. TCRdb analysed the multiplex PCR reads with MiXCR anew, one entry per CDR3 protein. The repertoire holds 99,000 or so distinct CDR3 sequences, with 80% to 85% as singletons. The sequenced material came from liver tumor tissue from sampling region 3. The subset: tumor region T3, left-lateral pole. Receptors were obtained from a man between 40 and 49 years old with primary liver carcinoma and hepatitis B virus infection.

This clonotype was observed a few times. One end of the junction does not line up with germline, which may come from a read error. The rearrangement joins TRBV12-3 or TRBV12-4 to TRBJ1-2, with D perhaps TRBD1 (5 bases). The CDR3 spans 13 residues. The CDR3 DNA reads TGTACCAGCAGTTTAACAGGACTAGTCGGCTACACCTTC. This gives the protein CTSSLTGLVGYTF.

Of note for this clonotype: The junction and the germline gene differ at one end; a read error may be behind it. The V gene is TRBV6-5, the J gene TRBJ2-7; D is uncertain. The CDR3 spans 15 residues. The germline CDR1 and CDR2 sequences are MNHEY and SVGAGI. The chain's CDR3 is CASSRTQTHQYEKYF. The CDR3 DNA is TGTGCCAGTAGTCGGACCCAAACCCATCAGTACGAGAAGTACTTC.

On this clonotype itself: Relative to the germline gene, one junction end is altered; a read error may explain this. The CDR3 nucleotides are TGTGCCAGCAGCTGGGACAGGAGGAGTTCAGATACGCACTATTTT. Translated, it gives CASSWDRRSSDTHYF. This rearrangement joins TRBV5-5 to TRBJ2-3; 8 bases map to TRBD1. Germline-derived CDR1 and CDR2 are SGHKS and YYEKEE (reference sequence). The CDR3 sequence is 15 residues long.

Comment on this clonotype: A junction boundary mismatches the germline segment, possibly from a read error. The V and J genes are TRBV10-3 and TRBJ2-3; D not certain. In germline, CDR1 is ENHRY, CDR2 SYGVKD. The CDR3 totals 15 residues. The DNA for the CDR3 is TGTGCCATCAGTGAGTCGAAGGGTGCCGGAGATATGCAGTATTTT. It specifies CAISESKGAGDMQYF.

This clonotype appeared a single time. Lacking the conserved final phenylalanine or tryptophan, this CDR3 likely reflects a read error. The chain links TRBV28 to TRBJ1-2; no firm D call. The CDR3 is made up of 13 amino acids. CDR1 is MDHEN and CDR2 is SYDVKM in the germline V gene. The CDR3 nucleotides read TGTGCCAACAGTTTTCGGGCTTTCTATGGCTACACCATC. Encoded protein: CANSFRAFYGYTI.

A word on this clonotype: Mismatch with germline at one junction end may stem from a read error. V usage is TRBV20-1 and J usage is TRBJ1-2, with D tentatively TRBD1 (5 bases). CDR3 length: 15 residues. CDR1 and CDR2 from the germline V gene are DFQATT and SNEGSKA (reference sequence). The CDR3 spells CSVRDRFQGGYGYTF. CDR3 bases: TGCAGTGTTAGAGATCGGTTTCAGGGAGGCTATGGCTACACCTTC.

In its sample, this clonotype was seen once. The junction differs from germline at one of its ends, possibly a read error. The gene calls are TRBV6-5 and TRBJ1-2; D remains ambiguous. The CDR3 runs to 15 residues. Germline loops: CDR1 MNHEY, CDR2 SVGAGI. The CDR3: CASSYSLRGTYGHTF. CDR3 nucleotide sequence: TGTGCCAGCAGTTATTCGTTGCGGGGAACCTATGGCCACACCTTC.

A word on this clonotype: A single base separates this from a much larger clone, so it may be a read error. The chain links TRBV2 to TRBJ1-2, with 7 nucleotides matching TRBD1. The CDR3 loop spans 14 amino acids. Germline CDR1 and CDR2: SNHLY and FYNNEI. The CDR3 sequence is CASSAPGGSYDYTF. The CDR3 DNA reads TGTGCCAGCAGCGCCCCAGGGGGAAGCTATGACTACACCTTC.

This clonotype was counted a few times. The DNA for the CDR3 is TGTGCCAGCAGCTCAGGTCTTGGGCGCCAAGAGACCCAGTACTTC. The encoded protein is CASSSGLGRQETQYF. The chain uses TRBV7-3 and TRBJ2-5; D ambiguous. V lost 4 bases to trimming and J lost 1 base, with 13 bases between them. CDR1 SGHTA and CDR2 FQGTGA come from the germline V gene. The CDR3 is 15 amino acids.

Concerning this clonotype: One end of the junction fails to match germline, which may point to a read error. CDR3 sequence: CGSSLGGSEAQFF. The CDR3 DNA reads TGTGGCAGCAGCTTAGGGGGTTCGGAGGCCCAGTTCTTC. The J gene is TRBJ2-5, the V gene TRBV7-9, with a weak D call TRBD1 (6 bases). The J call may be in error: the DNA end matches TRBJ2-1 better. Looked up from germline, CDR1 is SEHNR and CDR2 is FQNEAQ (reference sequence). The length of the CDR3 is 13 residues.

Points on this clonotype: The germline gene is not matched at one end of the junction; a read error may be the cause. The chain is built from TRBV6-6 and TRBJ2-6; D might be TRBD1 or TRBD2, each matching 5 bases. Germline CDR1 is MNHNY and CDR2 is SVGAGI (reference sequence). The CDR3 length is 17 residues. The CDR3 nucleotides read TGTGCCAATAGTTACCGGAGCCGAGGGTCTGGGGCCAGCGTCCTGACTTTC. Protein: CANSYRSRGSGASVLTF.

Worth noting for this clonotype: One end of the junction fails to match germline, which may point to a read error. This chain joins TRBV4-3 and TRBJ2-3; weak D call: TRBD2 (5 bases). This CDR3 region has 14 residues. Looked up from germline, CDR1 is LGHNA and CDR2 is YSLEER. The CDR3 spells CASSQGLSIDTQYF. For the CDR3, the DNA is TGCGCCAGCAGCCAAGGACTAAGCATAGATACGCAGTATTTT.

About this clonotype: The junction departs from germline at one end; a sequencing error may be responsible. V is TRBV4-1 and J is TRBJ2-7; D gene uncertain. This CDR3 region has 13 residues. CDR1 and CDR2 from the germline V gene are MGHRA and YSYEKL. In DNA, the CDR3 is TGCGCCAGCAACCAAGATGGTCATGACGAGCAGTACTTC. Translation: CASNQDGHDEQYF.

The sample holds one count of this clonotype. The junction departs from the called germline gene at one end, perhaps through a read error. The chain links TRBV14 to TRBJ2-1; tentatively, D is TRBD2 (5 bases). This CDR3 comprises 16 residues. Germline V lookup: CDR1 SGHDN, CDR2 FVKESK. CDR3 region: CVSSAVARWVSNEQFF. DNA for the CDR3: TGTGTCAGCAGTGCCGTAGCGAGATGGGTAAGCAATGAGCAGTTCTTC. The whole variable domain, filled in from reference TRBV14 and TRBJ2-1, reads EAGVTQFPSHSVIEKGQTVTLRCDPISGHDNLYWYRRVMGKEIKFLLHFVKESKQDESGMPNNRFLAERTGGTYSTLKVQPAELEDSGVYFCVSSAVARWVSNEQFFGPGTRLTVL.

This clonotype has only a few counts. The chain carries TRBV20-1 and TRBJ1-2; tentative D call: TRBD1 (6 bases). V shed 3 bases and J shed 8 bases, with 22 bases lying between them. The length of the CDR3 is 15 residues. Germline values: CDR1 DFQATT, CDR2 SNEGSKA (reference sequence). CDR3 DNA sequence: TGCAGTGCTAGGGACACTGGACAGCCAAGGTGGGGCTACACCTTC. It codes for CSARDTGQPRWGYTF.

V usage is TRBV11-2 and J usage is TRBJ2-5; the D gene is possibly TRBD1 (5 bases). Germline CDR1 and CDR2: SGHAT and FQNNGV. With 9 bases removed from V and 5 bases from J, the gap between germline ends came to 31 bases. The CDR3 spans 18 residues. The CDR3 DNA reads as TGTGCCAGTAGCCCTTGCTCAATTCAGGGTACTGGGCGGGAGACCCAGTACTTC. Its translation: CASSPCSIQGTGRETQYF.

In regard to this clonotype: The junction departs from germline at one end; a sequencing error may be responsible. This sequence joins TRBV10-3 and TRBJ2-2; D call uncertain. This CDR3 has 13 amino acids. Per the germline V gene, CDR1 is ENHRY and CDR2 is SYGVKD. CDR3 region: CAIGDADTGELFF. Here the CDR3 DNA reads TGTGCCATCGGTGATGCAGACACCGGGGAGCTGTTTTTT.

This clonotype has only one observation. The chain recombines TRBV11-2 with TRBJ2-2; 7 bases are shared with TRBD2. In germline, CDR1 is SGHAT, CDR2 FQNNGV. The CDR3 has 16 residues. V was pared by 4 bases and J by 14 bases, with 19 bases of the junction left unmatched. The CDR3 is CASSSSSGANTAELFF. The CDR3 DNA reads TGTGCCAGCAGCTCTTCTAGCGGCGCGAACACCGCGGAACTGTTTTTT.

The chain joins TRBV5-4 to TRBJ2-1; 7 bases fit TRBD2. The CDR3 spans 17 residues. CDR1 is SGHNT and CDR2 is YYREEE in the germline V gene (reference sequence). V shed 5 bases, J shed 6 bases, and the junction held 17 bases outside the gene matches. The CDR3 protein is CASSLWPGLSGFNEQFF. For the CDR3, the DNA is TGTGCCAGCAGTTTGTGGCCGGGACTATCGGGCTTCAATGAGCAGTTCTTC.